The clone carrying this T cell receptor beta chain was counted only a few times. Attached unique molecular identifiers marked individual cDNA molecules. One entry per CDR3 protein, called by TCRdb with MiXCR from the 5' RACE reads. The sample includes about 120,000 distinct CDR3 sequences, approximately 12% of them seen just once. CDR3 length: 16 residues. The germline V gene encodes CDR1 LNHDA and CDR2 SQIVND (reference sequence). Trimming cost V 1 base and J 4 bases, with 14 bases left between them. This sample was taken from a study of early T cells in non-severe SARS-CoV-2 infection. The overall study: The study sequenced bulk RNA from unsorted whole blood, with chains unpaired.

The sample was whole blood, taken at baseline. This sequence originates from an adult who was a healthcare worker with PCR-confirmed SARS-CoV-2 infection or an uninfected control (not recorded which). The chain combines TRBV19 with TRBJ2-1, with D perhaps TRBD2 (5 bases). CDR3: CASSIVLGKRYNEQFF. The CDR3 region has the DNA TGTGCCAGTAGTATAGTCCTCGGAAAGCGGTACAATGAGCAGTTCTTC.